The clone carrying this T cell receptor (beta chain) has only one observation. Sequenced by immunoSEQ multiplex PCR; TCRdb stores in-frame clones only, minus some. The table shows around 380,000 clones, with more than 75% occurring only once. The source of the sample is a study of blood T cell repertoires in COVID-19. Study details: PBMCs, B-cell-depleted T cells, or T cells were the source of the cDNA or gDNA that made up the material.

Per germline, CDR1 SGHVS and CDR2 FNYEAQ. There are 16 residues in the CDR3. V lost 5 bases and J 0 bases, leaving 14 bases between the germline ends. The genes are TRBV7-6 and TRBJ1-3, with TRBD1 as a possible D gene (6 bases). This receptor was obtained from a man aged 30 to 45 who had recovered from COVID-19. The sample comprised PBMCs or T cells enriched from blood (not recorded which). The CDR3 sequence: CASSQTTGFSGNTIYF. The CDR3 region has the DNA TGTGCCAGCAGCCAAACGACAGGCTTCTCTGGAAACACCATATATTTT.